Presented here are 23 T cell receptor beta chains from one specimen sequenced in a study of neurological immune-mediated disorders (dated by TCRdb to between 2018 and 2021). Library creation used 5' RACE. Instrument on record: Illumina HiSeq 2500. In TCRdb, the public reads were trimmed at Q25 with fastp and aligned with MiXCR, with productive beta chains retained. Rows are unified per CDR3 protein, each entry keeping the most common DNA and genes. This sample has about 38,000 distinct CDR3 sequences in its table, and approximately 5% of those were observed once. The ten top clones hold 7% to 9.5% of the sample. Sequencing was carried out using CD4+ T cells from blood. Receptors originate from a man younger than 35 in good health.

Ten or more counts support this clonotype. The CDR3 nucleotides read TGTGCCAGCAGCCAAGGGAGGGGAACTGGAAACACCATATATTTT. It translates to CASSQGRGTGNTIYF. The V call is TRBV3-1, the J call TRBJ1-3; a weak D match, TRBD1 (5 bases). Between the trimmed V and J ends, which lost 1 base and 2 bases, there was a span of 9 bases. The germline V gene has CDR1 LGHDT and CDR2 YNNKEL (reference sequence). CDR3 length: 15 amino acids.

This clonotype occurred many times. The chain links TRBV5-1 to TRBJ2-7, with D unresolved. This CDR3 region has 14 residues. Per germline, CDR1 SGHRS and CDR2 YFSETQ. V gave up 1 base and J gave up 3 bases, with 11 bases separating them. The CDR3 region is CASSLRSGNYEQYF. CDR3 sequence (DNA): TGCGCCAGCAGCTTGAGGTCGGGCAACTACGAGCAGTACTTC.

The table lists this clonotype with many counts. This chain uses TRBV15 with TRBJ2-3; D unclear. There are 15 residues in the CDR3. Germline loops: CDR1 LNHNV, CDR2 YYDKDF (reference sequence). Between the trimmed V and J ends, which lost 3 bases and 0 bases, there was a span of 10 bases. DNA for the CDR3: TGTGCCACCAGCAGCAGAAGGGTTAGCACAGATACGCAGTATTTT. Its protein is CATSSRRVSTDTQYF.

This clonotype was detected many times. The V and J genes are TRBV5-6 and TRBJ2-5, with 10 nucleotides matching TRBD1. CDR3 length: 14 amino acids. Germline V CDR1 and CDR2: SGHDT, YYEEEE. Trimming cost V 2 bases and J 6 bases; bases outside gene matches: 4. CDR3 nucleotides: TGTGCCAGCAGCTTAGGACAGGGGGTTCAGACCCAGTACTTC. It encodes CASSLGQGVQTQYF.

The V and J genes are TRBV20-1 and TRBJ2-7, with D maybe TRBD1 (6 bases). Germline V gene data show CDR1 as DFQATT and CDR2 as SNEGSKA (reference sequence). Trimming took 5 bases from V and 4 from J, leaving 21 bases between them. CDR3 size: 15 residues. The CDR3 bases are TGCAGTGCTCAGGGGCTACGAGCTTTAGTTTACGAGCAGTACTTC. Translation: CSAQGLRALVYEQYF.

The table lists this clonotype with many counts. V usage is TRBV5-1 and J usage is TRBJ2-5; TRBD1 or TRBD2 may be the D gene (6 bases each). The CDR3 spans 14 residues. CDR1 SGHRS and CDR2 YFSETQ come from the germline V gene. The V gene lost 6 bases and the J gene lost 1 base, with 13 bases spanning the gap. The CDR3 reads CASNKGGPQETQYF. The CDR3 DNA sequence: TGCGCCAGCAACAAGGGGGGTCCCCAAGAGACCCAGTACTTC.

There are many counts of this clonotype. CDR3 amino acids: CASSRMSLTTEAFF. CDR3 in DNA: TGTGCCAGCAGCCGTATGTCGTTGACCACTGAAGCTTTCTTT. The chain employs TRBV7-2 and TRBJ1-1; the D is unclear. The CDR3 contains 14 residues. V gave up 5 bases and J gave up 4 bases, with 14 bases separating them. Germline loops: CDR1 SGHTA, CDR2 FQGNSA.

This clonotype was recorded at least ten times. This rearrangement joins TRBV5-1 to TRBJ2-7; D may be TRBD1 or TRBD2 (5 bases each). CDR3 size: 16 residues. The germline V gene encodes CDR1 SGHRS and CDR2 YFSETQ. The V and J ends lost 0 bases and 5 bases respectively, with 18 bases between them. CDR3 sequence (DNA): TGCGCCAGCAGCTTGGAGAGCCCAGGGAGAATCGACGAGCAGTACTTC. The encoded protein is CASSLESPGRIDEQYF.

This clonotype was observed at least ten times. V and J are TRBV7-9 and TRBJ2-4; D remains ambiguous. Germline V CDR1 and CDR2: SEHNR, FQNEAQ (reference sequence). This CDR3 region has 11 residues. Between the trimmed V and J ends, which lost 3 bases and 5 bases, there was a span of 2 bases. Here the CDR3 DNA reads TGTGCCAGCAGCTTGCAAAACATTCAGTACTTC. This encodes CASSLQNIQYF.

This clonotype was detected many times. The DNA of the CDR3 is TGTGCCAGCAGTTATGGCGGATCTCAAGAGACCCAGTACTTC. Amino acid sequence: CASSYGGSQETQYF. V and J are TRBV6-2 or TRBV6-3 and TRBJ2-5, with D hard to call. Trimming removed 3 bases from V and 2 bases from J, with 10 bases in between. The CDR3 runs to 14 residues. CDR1 MNHEY and CDR2 SVGEGT come from the germline V gene.

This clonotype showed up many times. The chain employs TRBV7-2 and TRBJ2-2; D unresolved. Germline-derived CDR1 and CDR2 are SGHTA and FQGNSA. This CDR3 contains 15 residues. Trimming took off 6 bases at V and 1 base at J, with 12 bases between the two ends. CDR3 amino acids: CASRTGSLNTGELFF. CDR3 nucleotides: TGTGCCAGCAGGACGGGCAGCTTGAACACCGGGGAGCTGTTTTTT.

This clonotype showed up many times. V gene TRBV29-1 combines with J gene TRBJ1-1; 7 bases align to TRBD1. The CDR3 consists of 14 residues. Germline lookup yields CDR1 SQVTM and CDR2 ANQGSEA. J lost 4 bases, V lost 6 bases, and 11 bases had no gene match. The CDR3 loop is CSVGQNVDTTEAFF. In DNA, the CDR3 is TGCAGCGTGGGACAGAACGTCGATACCACTGAAGCTTTCTTT.

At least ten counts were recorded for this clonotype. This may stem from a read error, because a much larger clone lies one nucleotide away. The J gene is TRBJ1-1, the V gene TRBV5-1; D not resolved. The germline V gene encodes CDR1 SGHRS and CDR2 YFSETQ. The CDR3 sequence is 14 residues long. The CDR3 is CANSLEGQNTEAFF. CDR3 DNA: TGCGCCAACAGCTTGGAGGGCCAGAACACTGAAGCTTTCTTT.

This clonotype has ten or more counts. CDR3 protein: CSACLTSGGLETQYF. Written as DNA, the CDR3 is TGCAGTGCGTGCCTAACTAGCGGGGGGCTGGAGACCCAGTACTTC. The V gene is TRBV20-1, the J gene TRBJ2-5, with 12 positions matching TRBD2. J gave up 5 bases and V 6 bases, and 10 bases lay outside the gene matches. From germline, CDR1 is DFQATT and CDR2 SNEGSKA (reference sequence). The CDR3 covers 15 residues.

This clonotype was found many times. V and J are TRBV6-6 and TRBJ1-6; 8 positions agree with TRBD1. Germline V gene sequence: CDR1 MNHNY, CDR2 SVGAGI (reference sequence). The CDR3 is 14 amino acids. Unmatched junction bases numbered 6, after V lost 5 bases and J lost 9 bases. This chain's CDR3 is CASSLGQGGSPLHF. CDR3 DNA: TGTGCCAGCAGTCTAGGACAGGGCGGTTCACCCCTCCACTTT.

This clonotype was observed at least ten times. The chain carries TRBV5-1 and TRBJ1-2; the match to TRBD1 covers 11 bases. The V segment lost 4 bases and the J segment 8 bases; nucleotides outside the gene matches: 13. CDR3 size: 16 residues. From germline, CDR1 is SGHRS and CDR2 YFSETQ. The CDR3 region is CASSVGQGAYSSGYTF. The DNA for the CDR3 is TGCGCCAGCAGCGTAGGACAGGGGGCCTATTCGTCCGGCTACACCTTC.

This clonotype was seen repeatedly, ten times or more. CDR3 region: CASKRQGTSTNEKLFF. As DNA, the CDR3 is TGTGCCAGCAAAAGACAGGGGACTTCAACTAATGAAAAACTGTTTTTT. The chain links TRBV6-5 to TRBJ1-4; 8 nucleotides line up with TRBD1. Per the germline V gene, CDR1 is MNHEY and CDR2 is SVGAGI. The CDR3 runs 16 residues. Germline trimming cut 7 bases from V and 0 bases from J; bases unmatched to any gene: 7.

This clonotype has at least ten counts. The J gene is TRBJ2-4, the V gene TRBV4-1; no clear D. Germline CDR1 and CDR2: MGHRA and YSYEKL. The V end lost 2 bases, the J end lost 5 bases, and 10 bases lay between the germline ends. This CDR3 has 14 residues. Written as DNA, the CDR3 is TGCGCCAGCAGCCAACCGACAAGCCAAAACATTCAGTACTTC. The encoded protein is CASSQPTSQNIQYF.

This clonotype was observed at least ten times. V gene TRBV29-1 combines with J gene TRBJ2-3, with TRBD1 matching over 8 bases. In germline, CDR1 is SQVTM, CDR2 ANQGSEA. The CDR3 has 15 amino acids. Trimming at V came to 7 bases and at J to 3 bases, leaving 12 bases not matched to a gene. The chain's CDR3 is CSASMTGVTTDTQYF. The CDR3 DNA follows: TGCAGCGCCTCCATGACAGGGGTTACGACAGATACGCAGTATTTT.

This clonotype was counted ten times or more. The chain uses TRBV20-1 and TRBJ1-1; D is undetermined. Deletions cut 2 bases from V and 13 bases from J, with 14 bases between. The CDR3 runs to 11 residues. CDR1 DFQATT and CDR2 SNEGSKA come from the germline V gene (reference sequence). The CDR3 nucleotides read TGCAGTGCTAGATCAACCCCCCGAATTTTCTTT. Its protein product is CSARSTPRIFF.

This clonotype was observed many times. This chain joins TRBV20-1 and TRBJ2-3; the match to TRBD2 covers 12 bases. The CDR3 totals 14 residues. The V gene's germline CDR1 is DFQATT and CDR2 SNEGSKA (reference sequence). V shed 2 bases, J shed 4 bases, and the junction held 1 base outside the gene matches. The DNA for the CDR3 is TGCAGTGCTAGACTAGCGGGGGGGCCAGATACGCAGTATTTT. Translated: CSARLAGGPDTQYF.

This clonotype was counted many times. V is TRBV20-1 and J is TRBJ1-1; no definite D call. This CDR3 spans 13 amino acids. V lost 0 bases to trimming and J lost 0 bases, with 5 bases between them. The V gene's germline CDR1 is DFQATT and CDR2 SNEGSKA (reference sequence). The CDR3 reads CSARESVNTEAFF. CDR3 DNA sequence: TGCAGTGCTAGAGAATCCGTGAACACTGAAGCTTTCTTT.

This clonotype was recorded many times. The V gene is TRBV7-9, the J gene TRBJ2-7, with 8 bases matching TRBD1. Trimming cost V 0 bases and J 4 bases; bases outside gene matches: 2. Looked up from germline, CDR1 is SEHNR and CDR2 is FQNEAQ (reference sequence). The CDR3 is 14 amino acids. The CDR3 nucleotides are TGTGCCAGCAGCTTAGCGGACAGGGAGTACGAGCAGTACTTC. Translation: CASSLADREYEQYF.